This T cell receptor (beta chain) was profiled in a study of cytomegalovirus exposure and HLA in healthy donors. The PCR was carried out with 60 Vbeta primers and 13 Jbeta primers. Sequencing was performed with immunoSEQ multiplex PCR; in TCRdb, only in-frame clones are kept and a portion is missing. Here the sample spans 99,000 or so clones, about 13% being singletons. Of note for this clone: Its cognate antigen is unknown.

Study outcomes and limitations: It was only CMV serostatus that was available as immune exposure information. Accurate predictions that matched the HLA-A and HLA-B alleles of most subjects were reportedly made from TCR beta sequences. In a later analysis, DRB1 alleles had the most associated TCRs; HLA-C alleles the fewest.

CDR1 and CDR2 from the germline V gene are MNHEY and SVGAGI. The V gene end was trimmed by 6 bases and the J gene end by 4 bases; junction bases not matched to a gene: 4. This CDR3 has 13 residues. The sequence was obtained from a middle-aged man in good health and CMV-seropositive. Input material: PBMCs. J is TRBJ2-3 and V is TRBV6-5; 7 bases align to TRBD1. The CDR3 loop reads CASRTTGPDTQYF. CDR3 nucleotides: TGTGCCAGCAGAACGACAGGGCCAGATACGCAGTATTTT.